This passage covers 32 T cell receptor beta chains from one sample sequenced in a study of patients and donors after allogeneic stem cell transplantation. TCRdb analysed the RT-PCR reads with MiXCR anew, one entry per CDR3 protein. The data hold some 200,000 distinct CDR3 sequences, with roughly 40% observed a single time. The sample was blood, either unsorted or a sorted T cell fraction (not recorded which). These receptors came from a human donor who was either an allogeneic HSCT recipient or a stem cell or donor lymphocyte infusion donor (not recorded which). It is not recorded whose cells these are; they may come from a transplant donor.

The chain has TRBV5-1 and TRBJ1-2, with D uncertain. The CDR3 contains 13 residues. The V gene's germline CDR1 is SGHRS and CDR2 YFSETQ. The ends were cut back, 5 bases at V and 1 base at J, with 9 bases in the middle. In nucleotides, the CDR3 is TGCGCCAGCAGTCCTACAGATAACTATGGCTACACCTTC. Translation gives CASSPTDNYGYTF.

The rearrangement joins TRBV28 to TRBJ2-2; D not certain. Trimming took 2 bases from V and 2 from J, leaving 9 bases between them. Per germline, CDR1 MDHEN and CDR2 SYDVKM. The CDR3 extends over 15 amino acids. This CDR3 reads CASSLSQANTGELFF. In nucleotides, the CDR3 is TGTGCCAGCAGTTTAAGCCAGGCAAACACCGGGGAGCTGTTTTTT.

The chain uses TRBV6-6 and TRBJ1-1; 9 positions agree with TRBD1. CDR1 is MNHNY and CDR2 is SVGAGI in the germline V gene (reference sequence). With 6 bases clipped from V and 4 bases from J, the junction kept 6 bases outside the gene matches. CDR3 size: 14 residues. The CDR3 loop is CASRLDRGSTEAFF. CDR3 DNA sequence: TGTGCCAGCAGACTGGACAGGGGTAGCACTGAAGCTTTCTTT.

This clonotype occurred many times. The V call is TRBV12-3 or TRBV12-4, the J call TRBJ1-1, with D possibly matching TRBD1 (5 bases). This CDR3 region has 14 residues. Trimming removed 5 bases from V and 4 bases from J, with 14 bases in between. In DNA form, the CDR3 reads TGTGCCAGCAGTCACACCGGGGGTGGCACTGAAGCTTTCTTT. Its protein product is CASSHTGGGTEAFF.

This clonotype was seen a handful of times. V usage is TRBV12-3 or TRBV12-4 and J usage is TRBJ1-5, with 7 bases lining up with TRBD1. This CDR3 is 15 amino acids long. V gave up 5 bases and J gave up 5 bases; unmatched junction bases: 9. The CDR3 DNA is TGTGCCAGCAGTCCCCGACAGGGTTTGTATCAGCCCCAGCATTTT. As protein: CASSPRQGLYQPQHF.

This clonotype was counted between two and nine times. The V and J genes are TRBV12-3 or TRBV12-4 and TRBJ2-1, with TRBD2 identical over 9 bases. The CDR3 consists of 15 residues. The ends lost 6 bases at V and 8 bases at J; junction bases unmatched: 11. This CDR3 reads CASRRGTSSNYEQFF. The DNA of the CDR3 is TGTGCCAGCAGACGAGGGACTAGCAGTAACTATGAGCAGTTCTTC.

This chain links TRBV7-2 with TRBJ1-6; tentative D call: TRBD1 (5 bases). V lost 3 bases and J 3 bases, leaving 6 bases between the germline ends. CDR3 size: 14 residues. The germline V gene encodes CDR1 SGHTA and CDR2 FQGNSA. The CDR3 bases are TGTGCCAGCAGCTTCCAGGGCTATAATTCACCCCTCCACTTT. Translation gives CASSFQGYNSPLHF.

In this sample, this clonotype turned up a few times. The genes are TRBV19 and TRBJ1-2, with TRBD1 matching 8 bases. Germline trimming cut 3 bases from V and 3 bases from J; bases unmatched to any gene: 3. Germline values: CDR1 LNHDA, CDR2 SQIVND (reference sequence). The CDR3 is 14 residues long. This chain's CDR3 is CASSMAGGDYGYTF. The CDR3 DNA reads TGTGCCAGTAGTATGGCAGGGGGCGACTATGGCTACACCTTC.

The gene calls are TRBV19 and TRBJ1-5, with D tentatively TRBD1 (6 bases). The germline V gene has CDR1 LNHDA and CDR2 SQIVND (reference sequence). The CDR3 length is 14 residues. V dropped 7 bases and J dropped 0 bases, with 10 bases sitting between them. CDR3: CASTDSNSNQPQHF. In DNA, the CDR3 is TGTGCCAGTACGGACAGCAATAGCAATCAGCCCCAGCATTTT.

This clonotype was observed a handful of times. The V and J genes are TRBV30 and TRBJ1-5, with 8 bases identical to TRBD1. The ends lost 4 bases at V and 3 bases at J; junction bases unmatched: 2. The germline V gene encodes CDR1 GTSNPN and CDR2 SVGIG (reference sequence). The CDR3 has 13 amino acids. The CDR3 DNA reads TGTGCCTGGACGGACAGGGACAATCAGCCCCAGCATTTT. It codes for CAWTDRDNQPQHF.

This clonotype has a handful of counts. The genes are TRBV14 and TRBJ1-5; 7 bases match TRBD1. V lost 0 bases to trimming and J lost 2 bases; unmatched junction nucleotides: 4. The CDR3 contains 16 residues. Germline V gene sequence: CDR1 SGHDN, CDR2 FVKESK. CDR3 in DNA: TGTGCCAGCAGCCAAGAGGGTGACAGGGGCAATCAGCCCCAGCATTTT. Its translation is CASSQEGDRGNQPQHF.

The V call is TRBV7-6, the J call TRBJ2-1, with 7 bases that match TRBD2. J was trimmed by 0 bases and V by 1 base; bases with no gene match: 12. The germline CDR1 and CDR2 sequences are SGHVS and FNYEAQ. The CDR3 loop spans 19 amino acids. The CDR3 nucleotides read TGTGCCAGCAGCTTAGTAGGTAGCGGGTTATCGAGCTCCTACAATGAGCAGTTCTTC. Its translation: CASSLVGSGLSSSYNEQFF.

The J gene is TRBJ2-7, the V gene TRBV3-1; 12 bases match TRBD1. V lost 0 bases and J lost 3; bases outside the gene matches: 9. Germline values: CDR1 LGHDT, CDR2 YNNKEL (reference sequence). There are 18 residues in the CDR3. In DNA, the CDR3 is TGTGCCAGCAGCCAAGATGGGACTTGGGACAGGGGGCACTACGAGCAGTACTTC. This gives the protein CASSQDGTWDRGHYEQYF.

In this sample, this clonotype turned up a few times. The chain joins TRBV12-3 or TRBV12-4 to TRBJ1-1, with no clear D. Trimming removed 6 bases from V and 4 bases from J, with 18 bases in between. This CDR3 spans 15 amino acids. The CDR3 spells CASSQTVRASTEAFF. As DNA, the CDR3 is TGTGCCAGCAGCCAAACAGTGAGGGCGAGCACTGAAGCTTTCTTT.

The J gene is TRBJ2-1, the V gene TRBV7-9; 7 nucleotides agree with TRBD1. CDR3 size: 13 residues. Germline CDR1 and CDR2: SEHNR and FQNEAQ (reference sequence). V lost 1 base, J lost 13 bases, and 7 bases stayed unmatched. The CDR3 DNA reads TGTGCCAGCAGCTTAGGGAAACAGGGGAAACAGTTCTTC. Its protein product is CASSLGKQGKQFF.

There are a few counts of this clonotype. The chain links TRBV4-3 to TRBJ1-3; D is unresolved. Trimming left V 1 base short and J 0 bases short, with 10 bases between. Germline CDR1 is LGHNA and CDR2 is YSLEER. The CDR3 runs 16 residues. The CDR3 nucleotides are TGCGCCAGCAGCCAAGGCGAGGCGATCTCTGGAAACACCATATATTTT. Its translation: CASSQGEAISGNTIYF.

The rearrangement uses TRBV27 and TRBJ2-1; D possibly corresponds to TRBD1 (6 bases). CDR3 length equals 15 residues. V was pared by 6 bases and J by 0 bases, with 12 bases between. CDR1 is MNHEY and CDR2 is SMNVEV in the germline V gene (reference sequence). The CDR3 DNA sequence: TGTGCCAGCAGATCCGGACAGAGCTCCTACAATGAGCAGTTCTTC. Residues: CASRSGQSSYNEQFF.

This chain joins TRBV14 and TRBJ1-2; D is ambiguous. The V and J ends lost 0 bases and 3 bases respectively, with 14 bases between them. This CDR3 is 16 amino acids long. From germline, CDR1 is SGHDN and CDR2 FVKESK. The CDR3 DNA follows: TGTGCCAGCAGCCAAGAGTCAGCCAGGACCGACTATGGCTACACCTTC. It specifies CASSQESARTDYGYTF.

The V gene is TRBV27, the J gene TRBJ1-6, with a weak D call TRBD1 (5 bases). This CDR3 has 13 residues. The germline V and J ends were trimmed by 5 bases and 7 bases, with 9 bases remaining between them. CDR1 and CDR2 from the germline V gene are MNHEY and SMNVEV (reference sequence). The CDR3 nucleotides are TGTGCCAGCAGTACGCGGGGGAATTCACCCCTCCACTTT. Translation: CASSTRGNSPLHF.

This chain connects TRBV29-1 to TRBJ2-3; TRBD1 matches 10 bases. Germline loops: CDR1 SQVTM, CDR2 ANQGSEA. This CDR3 has 16 amino acids. Losses at the gene ends were 5 bases for V and 4 bases for J; bases not matched to a gene: 12. The CDR3 DNA reads as TGCAGCGTTAGCCGATTATGGGACAGGGGCTCAGATACGCAGTATTTT. As protein: CSVSRLWDRGSDTQYF.

The genes are TRBV7-2 and TRBJ2-1; 12 positions agree with TRBD2. The CDR3 extends over 18 amino acids. Germline-derived CDR1 and CDR2 are SGHTA and FQGNSA. The ends lost 1 base at V and 6 bases at J; junction bases unmatched: 10. The CDR3, as DNA: TGTGCCAGCAGCTTAGTGGGTTCCCTAGCGGGAGGGTCCAATGAGCAGTTCTTC. Translation: CASSLVGSLAGGSNEQFF. Full variable domain (rest looked up from reference TRBV7-2 and TRBJ2-1): GAGVSQSPSNKVTEKGKDVELRCDPISGHTALYWYRQSLGQGLEFLIYFQGNSAPDKSGLPSDRFSAERTGGSVSTLTIQRTQQEDSAVYLCASSLVGSLAGGSNEQFFGPGTRLTVL.

The rearrangement uses TRBV20-1 and TRBJ2-7; TRBD1 or TRBD2 may be the D gene (5 bases each). The germline V and J ends were trimmed by 7 bases and 1 base, with 17 bases remaining between them. The CDR3 loop spans 14 amino acids. Per the germline V gene, CDR1 is DFQATT and CDR2 is SNEGSKA (reference sequence). CDR3 region: CSVGAPYSSYEQYF. CDR3 DNA sequence: TGCAGTGTCGGGGCTCCCTACTCATCCTACGAGCAGTACTTC.

This clonotype was detected a few times. The chain joins TRBV7-8 to TRBJ2-1; D remains unclear. Germline lookup yields CDR1 SGHVS and CDR2 FQNEAQ. This CDR3 spans 13 amino acids. The V end was cut by 1 base, the J end by 8 bases, with 9 bases between. The CDR3 loop reads CASSLGVGYEQFF. DNA for the CDR3: TGTGCCAGCAGCTTAGGGGTCGGCTATGAGCAGTTCTTC.

There are a few counts of this clonotype. The chain joins TRBV9 to TRBJ2-1; weak D call: TRBD2 (6 bases). Trimming removed 4 bases from V and 1 base from J, with 18 bases in between. CDR3 length: 17 residues. CDR1 and CDR2 (germline): SGDLS, YYNGEE. The CDR3 is CASSPRAGGPSYNEQFF. The CDR3 nucleotides are TGTGCCAGCAGCCCTCGGGCTGGAGGGCCATCCTACAATGAGCAGTTCTTC. Complete variable domain (other parts from reference TRBV9 and TRBJ2-1): DSGVTQTPKHLITATGQRVTLRCSPRSGDLSVYWYQQSLDQGLQFLIQYYNGEERAKGNILERFSAQQFPDLHSELNLSSLELGDSALYFCASSPRAGGPSYNEQFFGPGTRLTVL.

The J gene is TRBJ1-4, the V gene TRBV20-1; tentatively, D is TRBD1 (5 bases). CDR1 is DFQATT and CDR2 is SNEGSKA in the germline V gene (reference sequence). CDR3 length equals 15 residues. The V end lost 3 bases, the J end lost 5 bases, and 16 bases lay between the germline ends. The CDR3 loop is CSARQGRNQNEKLFF. In nucleotides, the CDR3 is TGCAGTGCTAGGCAGGGCAGGAACCAAAATGAAAAACTGTTTTTT.

The chain has TRBV29-1 and TRBJ2-1; no firm D call. This CDR3 has 14 residues. Germline V lookup: CDR1 SQVTM, CDR2 ANQGSEA. Trimming cost V 3 bases and J 2 bases, with 11 bases left between them. As DNA, the CDR3 is TGCAGCGTTGAGGTGGCAGGCACCTACAATGAGCAGTTCTTC. This translates into CSVEVAGTYNEQFF.

This clonotype was picked up a small number of times. The V and J genes are TRBV4-3 and TRBJ1-2; D uncertain. The germline V and J ends were trimmed by 1 base and 7 bases, with 19 bases remaining between them. Germline CDR1 reads LGHNA; CDR2 reads YSLEER. This CDR3 region has 16 residues. The CDR3 DNA follows: TGCGCCAGCAGCCAAGCCCCGCTAACAAGTTTCTCTGGCTACACCTTC. This encodes CASSQAPLTSFSGYTF.

The rearrangement uses TRBV11-1 and TRBJ2-2; 8 nucleotides align to TRBD2. Germline V gene sequence: CDR1 SGHAT, CDR2 FQDESV (reference sequence). Losses at the gene ends were 1 base for V and 0 bases for J; bases not matched to a gene: 1. This CDR3 spans 16 amino acids. CDR3 DNA sequence: TGTGCCAGCAGCTTAGTTAGCGGGACGAACACCGGGGAGCTGTTTTTT. This gives the protein CASSLVSGTNTGELFF. The complete variable domain, with remaining parts taken from reference TRBV11-1 and TRBJ2-2, reads EAEVAQSPRYKITEKSQAVAFWCDPISGHATLYWYRQILGQGPELLVQFQDESVVDDSQLPKDRFSAERLKGVDSTLKIQPAELGDSAMYLCASSLVSGTNTGELFFGEGSRLTVL.

V and J are TRBV12-3 or TRBV12-4 and TRBJ1-1; D uncertain. The V end was cut by 2 bases, the J end by 4 bases, with 14 bases between. The length of the CDR3 is 15 residues. The DNA of the CDR3 is TGTGCCAGCAGTTTAATGGGAGGGTGGGGCACTGAAGCTTTCTTT. As protein: CASSLMGGWGTEAFF.

This clonotype showed up just a few times. The chain links TRBV5-1 to TRBJ1-3, with D possibly matching TRBD1 (6 bases). The V and J ends lost 5 bases and 0 bases respectively, with 12 bases between them. Germline V gene data show CDR1 as SGHRS and CDR2 as YFSETQ. This CDR3 comprises 15 residues. CDR3 protein: CASRQGSNSGNTIYF. Written as DNA, the CDR3 is TGCGCCAGCAGACAGGGCTCCAACTCTGGAAACACCATATATTTT.

The CDR3 DNA sequence: TGTGCCAGCAGCCAACATCCTGAGACCTATTCACCCCTCCACTTT. Protein: CASSQHPETYSPLHF. The chain carries TRBV4-2 and TRBJ1-6, with no clear D. This CDR3 is 15 amino acids long. Germline V gene data show CDR1 as LGHNA and CDR2 as YNFKEQ. V lost 2 bases to trimming and J lost 8 bases, with 13 bases between them.

This clonotype was seen only a few times. The CDR3 DNA follows: TGTGCCTGGAGTGTGAGAGGGGACACTGAAGCTTTCTTT. Translated: CAWSVRGDTEAFF. The chain couples TRBV30 to TRBJ1-1, with D tentatively TRBD1 (5 bases). Trimming took 0 bases from V and 3 from J, leaving 8 bases between them. CDR3 length: 13 residues. Germline V gene data show CDR1 as GTSNPN and CDR2 as SVGIG (reference sequence). The whole variable domain, filled in from reference TRBV30 and TRBJ1-1, reads SQTIHQWPATLVQPVGSPLSLECTVEGTSNPNLYWYRQAAGRGLQLLFYSVGIGQISSEVPQNLSASRPQDRQFILSSKKLLLSDSGFYLCAWSVRGDTEAFFGQGTRLTVV.